Following are 19 T cell receptor beta chains from one sample sequenced in a study of T cells in localized non-small cell lung cancer. Assay: immunoSEQ multiplex PCR; the TCRdb copy retains only in-frame clones and omits some. The sample consists of under 70,000 clones, 86% of them appearing once. The sample here was peripheral blood, taken before any cancer treatment. These receptors all stem from a woman aged 40-75 years with stage I lung adenocarcinoma.

The chain combines TRBV4-3 with TRBJ2-3; 12 bases fit TRBD2. This CDR3 has 15 residues. Germline assignment: CDR1 LGHNA and CDR2 YSLEER. After removal of 1 base from V and 8 bases from J, the junction contained 4 bases not matched to a gene. The CDR3 region is CASSQALAGGGTQYF. The CDR3 nucleotides are TGCGCCAGCAGCCAAGCTCTAGCGGGGGGGGGTACGCAGTATTTT.

The chain joins TRBV25-1 to TRBJ2-3; D is unclear. Trimming took off 4 bases at V and 6 bases at J, with 5 bases between the two ends. The CDR3 extends over 11 amino acids. The germline V gene has CDR1 MGHDK and CDR2 SYGVNS. The CDR3 DNA is TGTGCCAGCAGTGTGGCGGATACGCAGTATTTT. It specifies CASSVADTQYF. The complete variable domain, with remaining parts taken from reference TRBV25-1 and TRBJ2-3, reads EADIYQTPRYLVIGTGKKITLECSQTMGHDKMYWYQQDPGMELHLIHYSYGVNSTEKGDLSSESTVSRIRTEHFPLTLESARPSHTSQYLCASSVADTQYFGPGTRLTVL.

The chain employs TRBV4-1 and TRBJ2-3, with D tentatively TRBD2 (7 bases). The V end was cut by 1 base, the J end by 2 bases, with 13 bases between. Germline V gene data show CDR1 as MGHRA and CDR2 as YSYEKL. This CDR3 is built from 16 residues. This chain's CDR3 is CASSQVGRGATDTQYF. The CDR3 nucleotides are TGCGCCAGCAGCCAAGTGGGACGGGGGGCCACAGATACGCAGTATTTT.

V and J are TRBV7-6 and TRBJ1-3, with D perhaps matching TRBD1 (5 bases). The germline CDR1 and CDR2 sequences are SGHVS and FNYEAQ. This CDR3 comprises 17 residues. With 1 base removed from V and 0 bases from J, the gap between germline ends came to 13 bases. Here the CDR3 reads CASSLVPTAVSGNTIYF. The CDR3 DNA follows: TGTGCCAGCAGCTTAGTCCCGACAGCCGTCTCTGGAAACACCATATATTTT.

This clone was seen only once. This chain joins TRBV4-2 and TRBJ1-2; weak D call: TRBD1 (6 bases). CDR3 length: 15 amino acids. V lost 3 bases and J lost 8, with 19 bases in between. Germline V gene lookup returns CDR1 LGHNA and CDR2 YNFKEQ. CDR3 bases: TGTGCCAGCAGCCAGAGGGGGGGCCAGTTGGGCGGCTACACCTTC. Protein: CASSQRGGQLGGYTF.

The CDR3 region is CASSRSGTENTIYF. CDR3 bases: TGCGCCAGCAGCCGATCCGGGACAGAAAACACCATATATTTT. This rearrangement joins TRBV4-1 to TRBJ1-3; 7 bases match TRBD1. From germline, CDR1 is MGHRA and CDR2 YSYEKL. The CDR3 consists of 14 residues. The V segment lost 4 bases and the J segment 6 bases; nucleotides outside the gene matches: 6.

V gene TRBV27 combines with J gene TRBJ2-1; D assignment may be TRBD1 or TRBD2 (5 bases each). In germline, CDR1 is MNHEY, CDR2 SMNVEV (reference sequence). V was cut by 10 bases and J by 3 bases, with 19 bases left in between. There are 15 residues in the CDR3. The CDR3 here is CATLRVIGHYNEQFF. The CDR3 DNA follows: TGTGCCACCTTGCGGGTAATCGGACACTACAATGAGCAGTTCTTC.

The chain recombines TRBV28 with TRBJ1-1, with D possibly being TRBD1 (5 bases). The CDR3 has 14 amino acids. V was trimmed by 2 bases and J by 1 base, leaving 8 bases between them. Germline CDR1 is MDHEN and CDR2 is SYDVKM. CDR3 amino acids: CASSLGGKNTEAFF. The CDR3 DNA sequence: TGTGCCAGCAGTTTAGGGGGGAAGAACACTGAAGCTTTCTTT.

The chain uses TRBV5-1 and TRBJ2-7, with TRBD1 matching over 7 bases. From germline, CDR1 is SGHRS and CDR2 YFSETQ. This CDR3 has 15 residues. Unmatched junction bases numbered 7, after V lost 0 bases and J lost 4 bases. This CDR3 is CASSLGVGGSYEQYF. The CDR3 DNA follows: TGCGCCAGCAGCTTGGGAGTAGGGGGCAGTTACGAGCAGTACTTC.

The rearrangement joins TRBV6-1 to TRBJ1-1; no firm D call. Between the trimmed V and J ends, which lost 7 bases and 0 bases, there was a span of 9 bases. CDR1 is MNHNS, CDR2 SASEGT, per germline. The CDR3 has 13 residues. CDR3 amino acids: CASTKDMNTEAFF. In nucleotides, the CDR3 is TGTGCCAGCACGAAAGACATGAACACTGAAGCTTTCTTT.

The CDR3 spells CASSVVEGPGNTIYF. In DNA form, the CDR3 reads TGTGCCAGCAGCGTAGTAGAGGGCCCTGGAAACACCATATATTTT. The chain uses TRBV9 and TRBJ1-3; D is unclear. Per the germline V gene, CDR1 is SGDLS and CDR2 is YYNGEE. The CDR3 consists of 15 residues. V dropped 0 bases and J dropped 2 bases, with 9 bases sitting between them.

The chain uses TRBV6-7 and TRBJ2-1; 8 bases map to TRBD1. TRBV6-7 is an ORF, and what it does is uncertain. The V and J ends lost 10 bases and 2 bases, in that order; junction bases with no gene match: 22. The CDR3 contains 19 residues. This CDR3 reads CANRNRGTLPGVTYNEQFF. CDR3 nucleotide sequence: TGTGCCAACCGAAACAGGGGGACGCTGCCGGGGGTGACCTACAATGAGCAGTTCTTC.

The chain recombines TRBV10-2 with TRBJ2-2, with 7 bases matching TRBD1. Germline values: CDR1 WSHSY, CDR2 SAAADI. The CDR3 runs 14 residues. V gave up 9 bases and J gave up 0 bases; unmatched junction bases: 4. CDR3 DNA sequence: TGCGCCAGAGCCGGGACAGCGAACACCGGGGAGCTGTTTTTT. This encodes CARAGTANTGELFF.

This clone was recorded a few times. The CDR3 bases are TGTGCCAGCACCTCATCCCTTATTTCACCCCTCCACTTT. The encoded protein is CASTSSLISPLHF. The chain has TRBV6-5 and TRBJ1-6, with unresolved D. This CDR3 contains 13 residues. The germline CDR1 and CDR2 sequences are MNHEY and SVGAGI. V lost 7 bases, J lost 9 bases, and 13 bases lay in between.

This chain links TRBV6-5 with TRBJ1-5; TRBD1 agrees at 7 bases. The ends lost 5 bases at V and 0 bases at J; junction bases unmatched: 4. Germline CDR1 MNHEY, CDR2 SVGAGI. The CDR3 length is 15 residues. CDR3 region: CASSGDRNSNQPQHF. In DNA, the CDR3 is TGTGCCAGCAGTGGGGACAGAAATAGCAATCAGCCCCAGCATTTT.

The chain links TRBV5-1 to TRBJ1-2; a weak D match, TRBD1 (5 bases). Between the trimmed V and J ends, which lost 5 bases and 4 bases, there was a span of 18 bases. Germline V gives CDR1 SGHRS, CDR2 YFSETQ. The CDR3 is 15 residues long. The chain's CDR3 is CASRRDQSTSYGYTF. As DNA, the CDR3 is TGCGCCAGCAGACGGGACCAATCCACTAGCTATGGCTACACCTTC.

The gene calls are TRBV4-1 and TRBJ2-6; D is perhaps TRBD2 (6 bases). The V gene lost 0 bases and the J gene lost 4 bases, with 10 bases spanning the gap. From germline, CDR1 is MGHRA and CDR2 YSYEKL. The CDR3 contains 16 residues. The CDR3 here is CASSQERGSGANVLTF. The CDR3, as DNA: TGCGCCAGCAGCCAAGAACGGGGGTCCGGGGCCAACGTCCTGACTTTC.

The rearrangement uses TRBV6-6 and TRBJ2-2, with 7 positions matching TRBD1. This CDR3 has 15 amino acids. Trimming took 7 bases from V and 6 from J; bases not matched to a gene: 11. Per germline, CDR1 MNHNY and CDR2 SVGAGI (reference sequence). CDR3 DNA sequence: TGTGCCAGCAAGTTGTCGACAGGGAAATCCGGGGAGCTGTTTTTT. Its translation: CASKLSTGKSGELFF.

The chain has TRBV29-1 and TRBJ2-3, with D maybe TRBD2 (5 bases). The CDR3 runs to 10 residues. V lost 4 bases and J lost 10, with 9 bases in between. The V gene's germline CDR1 is SQVTM and CDR2 ANQGSEA. This CDR3 reads CSVVILAQYF. CDR3 in DNA: TGCAGCGTTGTCATACTAGCGCAGTATTTT.